This TCR beta chain was obtained from a study of regulatory T cells in long-lasting Graves disease (dated by TCRdb to 2020 to 2023). About the full investigation: To count as having persistent Graves' disease, a patient had to have received antithyroid drug treatment for over 5 years with TSH receptor autoantibodies remaining persistently positive. This study used TCR sequencing and RNA sequencing of peripheral blood to compare persistent Graves' disease patients against newly diagnosed Graves' disease patients. The study was registered as a clinical trial and conducted in China. TCR sequencing covered roughly 13 persistent and approximately 20 newly diagnosed Graves' disease patients, 33 samples in total. Persistent Graves' disease patients in the clinical cohort had taken antithyroid drugs for roughly 10 years on average.

Per the publication, the time point label means: persistent/refractory GD, antithyroid drugs over 5 years with positive TRAb. For both TCR sequencing and RNA sequencing, RNA was extracted from PBMCs using TRIzol. The diagnosis of Graves' disease was made according to American Thyroid Association guidelines. Patients for the study were recruited at an endocrinology department in Xi'an, China. Each patient gave 7 to 9.5 milliliters of peripheral blood, collected in an EDTA anticoagulant tube. PBMCs were isolated by Ficoll Paque Plus density gradient separation without further T cell sorting. RNA quality was checked with an Agilent 2100 Bioanalyzer and agarose gel, and concentration with a NanoDrop 2000. This clonotype was recorded many times. Which antigen it targets is not known. Within one base of it there is no much larger clone, and no base qualities were kept. The investigation overall reported the following: The study examined only peripheral blood because the primary lesion, thyroid tissue, could not be accessed. Patients with persistent disease shared more public clonotypes (around 2,700) than newly diagnosed patients did (approximately 990). Persistent Graves' disease patients showed lower TCR Shannon entropy and fewer highly expanded clones than newly diagnosed patients, suggesting clonal expansion. As a limitation, the authors acknowledged that the small sample size may reduce accuracy. Preferential use of TRBV28, TRBJ1-2 and TRBJ2-5 was observed in persistent disease, whereas TRBV20-1 and TRBJ2-1 were favored in newly diagnosed disease. Sequencing and analysis were restricted to the TCR beta chain.

The protocol used for the library was multiplex PCR. Sequencing took place on an Illumina HiSeq 4000. iRepertoire HTBI primers and Arm-PCR amplification of CDR3 regions were used to construct TCR beta libraries. Gel purification was performed on PCR products prior to sequencing. In the paper's pipeline: Gene usage analysis of CDR3 amino acid clonotypes relied on the 60 to 65 TRBV and 13 to 15 TRBJ segments identified across samples. COPE and FqMerger were used to merge filtered high-quality paired reads into contigs. Contigs were aligned with BLAST to IMGT TRBV, TRBD and TRBJ reference genes, and CDR3 was defined per IMGT. Highly expanded clones were defined as clonotypes with a frequency above 0.1%. Shannon entropy served as the measure of repertoire diversity, while the Gini coefficient captured V-J evenness. Clonotypes shared by more than one individual were considered public. TCRdb trimmed the raw reads at Q25, called clones with MiXCR and kept productive beta chains. Each entry is one CDR3 protein sequence, shown with its most common DNA and genes. The V and J calls were determined by TCRdb, not by the authors. The sample table records over 300,000 distinct CDR3 sequences; roughly 21% of these occur just once. The ten largest clones add up to 25% to 30% of the sample.

Here V drops 7 bases and J drops 7 bases, and the junction holds 8 bases not matched to any gene. From the cysteine through the phenylalanine, the CDR3 covers 13 amino acids. Just CDR3 DNA is preserved here, 39 bases in frame from base 1. CDR1 and CDR2, looked up from the germline V gene (reference sequence), are LNHDA and SQIVND. The sample consisted of peripheral blood mononuclear cells (PBMCs), taken when the disease was refractory, from a patient treated with antithyroid drugs. The sequence joins TRBV19 to TRBJ1-1, with TRBD1 identical over 8 junction bases. This TCR came from a female donor with Graves disease. The CDR3 region has the sequence CASTDRGVGEAFF. In nucleotide form, the sequence is TGTGCCAGTACCGACAGGGGTGTCGGTGAAGCTTTCTTT.